These 19 T cell receptor beta chains originate from one sample sequenced in a study of cytomegalovirus exposure and HLA in healthy donors. Primers: 60 Vbeta forward and 13 Jbeta reverse. Sequencing used immunoSEQ multiplex PCR; TCRdb keeps in-frame clones, though not all of them. The sample consists of tens of thousands of clones, 85% to 95% of them appearing once. The sequencing input was PBMCs. The source is a woman aged 18-29 years in good health and CMV-seronegative.

The chain recombines TRBV7-8 with TRBJ2-7; 9 positions agree with TRBD2. Germline CDR1 SGHVS, CDR2 FQNEAQ. CDR3 length equals 16 residues. V gave up 1 base and J gave up 3 bases; unmatched junction bases: 7. Here the CDR3 DNA reads TGTGCCAGCAGCTTAGGGGGCGGGAGGGCCTTCTACGAGCAGTACTTC. Protein: CASSLGGGRAFYEQYF.

The rearrangement links TRBV11-2 to TRBJ2-3, with 13 nucleotides matching TRBD2. Unmatched junction bases numbered 6, after V lost 5 bases and J lost 4 bases. The CDR3 has 16 amino acids. Germline V CDR1 and CDR2: SGHAT, FQNNGV. The CDR3 spells CASSLGLAGVPDTQYF. For the CDR3, the DNA is TGTGCCAGCAGCCTTGGACTAGCGGGAGTCCCAGATACGCAGTATTTT.

The V and J genes are TRBV27 and TRBJ1-2; D is unresolved. V was shortened by 6 bases and J by 2 bases, with 10 bases between the two germline ends. The CDR3 extends over 13 amino acids. Germline-derived CDR1 and CDR2 are MNHEY and SMNVEV (reference sequence). The CDR3: CASSYGRNYGYTF. The CDR3 coding sequence is TGTGCCAGCAGCTATGGGCGAAACTATGGCTACACCTTC.

This sequence joins TRBV18 and TRBJ2-1; D call uncertain. CDR3 length: 12 residues. V was pared by 3 bases and J by 9 bases, with 9 bases between. Germline assignment: CDR1 KGHSH and CDR2 LQKENI. The CDR3 DNA is TGTGCCAGCTCACCTTATTTTCCTGAGCAGTTCTTC. This gives the protein CASSPYFPEQFF.

This chain connects TRBV10-3 to TRBJ2-7; 9 positions match TRBD2. Germline lookup yields CDR1 ENHRY and CDR2 SYGVKD. V was clipped by 6 bases and J by 5 bases; unmatched bases: 8. This CDR3 is built from 14 residues. In DNA, the CDR3 is TGTGCCATCAGATTAGCGGGAGTAAGGGACGAGCAGTACTTC. Amino acid sequence: CAIRLAGVRDEQYF.

The V call is TRBV4-2, the J call TRBJ2-7, with TRBD2 identical over 8 bases. V shed 0 bases, J shed 4 bases, and the junction held 11 bases outside the gene matches. This CDR3 has 17 amino acids. Germline CDR1 is LGHNA and CDR2 is YNFKEQ. The CDR3 is CASSQEGLPSGLYEQYF. DNA of the CDR3: TGTGCCAGCAGCCAAGAAGGCTTGCCTAGCGGGTTGTACGAGCAGTACTTC.

This sequence joins TRBV5-4 and TRBJ2-1, with 12 bases that match TRBD2. Trimming at V came to 4 bases and at J to 6 bases, leaving 5 bases not matched to a gene. Germline V gene sequence: CDR1 SGHNT, CDR2 YYREEE (reference sequence). The CDR3 covers 15 residues. The CDR3 sequence is CASSLAGGPSNEQFF. The CDR3 bases are TGTGCCAGCAGCCTAGCGGGAGGGCCTTCCAATGAGCAGTTCTTC.

The sample holds one count of this clone. The chain joins TRBV28 to TRBJ2-7; 7 positions agree with TRBD2. The CDR3 totals 16 residues. Germline V gene sequence: CDR1 MDHEN, CDR2 SYDVKM. Germline trimming cut 5 bases from V and 6 bases from J; bases unmatched to any gene: 16. The CDR3 loop reads CASSLFPIGREGEQYF. CDR3 bases: TGTGCCAGCAGTCTCTTTCCGATAGGAAGGGAGGGCGAGCAGTACTTC.

The chain has TRBV10-3 and TRBJ2-1; 10 bases line up with TRBD2. The V segment lost 3 bases and the J segment 10 bases; nucleotides outside the gene matches: 12. This CDR3 is built from 16 residues. In germline, CDR1 is ENHRY, CDR2 SYGVKD. CDR3 residues: CAISDRGRLAGYEQFF. CDR3 bases: TGTGCCATCAGTGATCGGGGACGACTAGCGGGTTACGAGCAGTTCTTC.

This chain joins TRBV11-2 and TRBJ2-7, with 9 bases that match TRBD2. With V trimmed by 0 bases and J by 2 bases, 8 bases remained unmatched. CDR3 length: 17 residues. Germline CDR1 SGHAT, CDR2 FQNNGV. Here the CDR3 DNA reads TGTGCCAGCAGCTTAGATAGTAGCGGGAGAACCCCCTACGAGCAGTACTTC. This gives the protein CASSLDSSGRTPYEQYF.

V is TRBV19 and J is TRBJ2-1; tentative D call: TRBD1 (5 bases). The length of the CDR3 is 15 residues. V gave up 1 base and J gave up 3 bases, with 10 bases separating them. Germline CDR1 reads LNHDA; CDR2 reads SQIVND (reference sequence). In nucleotides, the CDR3 is TGTGCCAGTAGTATAGCTGGGGCCAGCTACAATGAGCAGTTCTTC. Its translation is CASSIAGASYNEQFF.

This chain joins TRBV10-3 and TRBJ2-7; 9 bases fit TRBD2. Germline CDR1 ENHRY, CDR2 SYGVKD. J gave up 2 bases and V 0 bases, and 8 bases lay outside the gene matches. This CDR3 region has 17 residues. The CDR3 spells CAISESGPSGETYEQYF. The CDR3 bases are TGTGCCATCAGTGAGTCGGGTCCTAGCGGGGAAACCTACGAGCAGTACTTC.

The gene calls are TRBV4-2 and TRBJ2-7; 12 nucleotides align to TRBD2. Germline V gene lookup returns CDR1 LGHNA and CDR2 YNFKEQ. V dropped 0 bases and J dropped 6; count of bases not matched to a gene: 9. The CDR3 is 17 residues long. CDR3 in amino acids: CASSQDRVTSGRPEQYF. The CDR3 DNA reads TGTGCCAGCAGCCAAGATCGCGTGACTAGCGGGAGACCCGAGCAGTACTTC.

This clone was detected only once. The chain joins TRBV5-4 to TRBJ1-2; D call uncertain. CDR1 and CDR2 (germline): SGHNT, YYREEE (reference sequence). CDR3 length: 13 residues. Deletions cut 4 bases from V and 7 bases from J, with 14 bases between. The DNA for the CDR3 is TGTGCCAGCAGCCCCGAACCGACGGGTGGCTACACCTTC. The encoded protein is CASSPEPTGGYTF.

The V and J genes are TRBV30 and TRBJ2-1; 11 bases are shared with TRBD2. Germline CDR1 and CDR2: GTSNPN and SVGIG (reference sequence). The trim removed 4 bases at V and 7 bases at J, leaving 0 bases unmatched. The CDR3 spans 12 residues. CDR3 protein: CAWTSGRNEQFF. CDR3 nucleotide sequence: TGTGCCTGGACTAGCGGGAGGAATGAGCAGTTCTTC.

This clone turned up a few times. The chain carries TRBV6-5 and TRBJ2-6; TRBD1 aligns across 7 bases. Trimming removed 6 bases from V and 4 bases from J; junction bases left unmatched: 6. The germline V gene has CDR1 MNHEY and CDR2 SVGAGI. The CDR3 runs to 15 residues. This CDR3 is CASRLRGNGANVLTF. The CDR3 region has the DNA TGTGCCAGCAGACTCAGGGGGAACGGGGCCAACGTCCTGACTTTC.

The V gene is TRBV19, the J gene TRBJ2-7; 8 bases agree with TRBD1. CDR1 is LNHDA, CDR2 SQIVND, per germline (reference sequence). This CDR3 has 14 residues. V dropped 7 bases and J dropped 2; count of bases not matched to a gene: 7. CDR3: CASNGGTGPYEQYF. The CDR3 nucleotides read TGTGCCAGTAACGGCGGGACAGGACCCTACGAGCAGTACTTC.

The chain uses TRBV27 and TRBJ2-7; 11 nucleotides match TRBD2. The V and J ends lost 5 bases and 5 bases, in that order; junction bases with no gene match: 8. Germline V gene lookup returns CDR1 MNHEY and CDR2 SMNVEV (reference sequence). The CDR3 runs 15 residues. The DNA of the CDR3 is TGTGCCAGCAGTCGGGAGACTAGCGGGAAGGACGAGCAGTACTTC. As protein: CASSRETSGKDEQYF.

The chain joins TRBV28 to TRBJ2-5, with 9 bases that match TRBD1. The J call could be wrong; TRBJ2-7 is a better fit for the DNA end. The CDR3 has 15 residues. Germline-derived CDR1 and CDR2 are MDHEN and SYDVKM. CDR3 nucleotide sequence: TGTGCCAGCAGTTTTCCCCGACAGGGGGGGTACGAGCAGTACTTC. Translated, it gives CASSFPRQGGYEQYF.